This TCR beta chain was documented in a study of T cell responses to AZD1222 COVID-19 vaccine. General observations from the study: White British ancestry dominated among donors, who included more females, and clonal diversity was possibly underestimated. Unmutated regions of variants are reportedly targeted by nearly half of spike-specific TCRs.

V was pared by 4 bases and J by 5 bases, with 9 bases of the junction left unmatched. Germline-derived CDR1 and CDR2 are MGHRA and YSYEKL. The length of the CDR3 is 16 residues. The data were produced by immunoSEQ multiplex PCR, yet TCRdb's version contains in-frame clones alone and is incomplete. The repertoire holds 200,000 or so clones, with almost 95% as singletons. Comment on this clone: What it binds is unknown.

The V gene is TRBV4-1, the J gene TRBJ1-1; 11 bases align to TRBD1. The clonotype originates from an adult in good health. Sequenced here: peripheral blood, sampled on day 0 of AZD1222 vaccination. CDR3: CASSRRPGTGGTEAFF. The DNA of the CDR3 is TGCGCCAGCAGCCGGAGGCCCGGGACAGGGGGGACTGAAGCTTTCTTT.